Presented here are 10 T cell receptor beta chains from one specimen sequenced in a study of shared clonotypes between healthy human individuals. Some clones are missing from TCRdb's copy, which holds only in-frame ones; the method was immunoSEQ multiplex PCR. The sample has over 2 million clones, 85% to 95% seen once. The sample was naive CD4+ T cells sorted from blood. Subset indicated: CD45RA+ positively selected. These receptors came from a man aged 18 to 30 in good health.

Comments on this clone: This may be a read error, as it is one base from a much larger clone. Other nucleotide sequences from this sample produce the same CDR3. This sequence joins TRBV30 and TRBJ2-2, with 7 bases aligning to TRBD2. Trimming at V came to 3 bases and at J to 6 bases, leaving 4 bases not matched to a gene. Germline V CDR1 and CDR2: GTSNPN, SVGIG (reference sequence). CDR3 size: 13 residues. Here the CDR3 DNA reads TGTGCCTGGAGCAGCGGGAATTCCGGGGAGCTGTTTTTT. Encoded protein: CAWSSGNSGELFF.

J is TRBJ1-3 and V is TRBV12-5; 9 nucleotides line up with TRBD1. Germline V gene sequence: CDR1 LGHNT, CDR2 FRNRAP. The V segment lost 0 bases and the J segment 2 bases; nucleotides outside the gene matches: 5. The CDR3 extends over 17 amino acids. The CDR3 reads CASGLVGTGSPGNTIYF. The CDR3, as DNA: TGTGCTAGTGGTTTGGTTGGGACAGGGAGTCCTGGAAACACCATATATTTT.

V gene TRBV11-2 combines with J gene TRBJ2-2; tentatively, D is TRBD1 (5 bases). The germline V gene has CDR1 SGHAT and CDR2 FQNNGV. V was shortened by 5 bases and J by 3 bases, with 10 bases between the two germline ends. The CDR3 contains 14 residues. CDR3 bases: TGTGCCAGCAGCCTCCTGACAGACACCGGGGAGCTGTTTTTT. Its protein product is CASSLLTDTGELFF.

This clone occurred once. The same CDR3 also results from other DNA sequences found in this sample. The gene calls are TRBV2 and TRBJ2-5; D possibly corresponds to TRBD2 (6 bases). The V gene lost 6 bases and the J gene lost 5 bases, with 7 bases spanning the gap. This CDR3 contains 11 residues. Germline V CDR1 and CDR2: SNHLY, FYNNEI. CDR3 nucleotides: TGTGCCAGCAGAGGAGGGGAGACCCAGTACTTC. Translated, it gives CASRGGETQYF.

V usage is TRBV2 and J usage is TRBJ2-3; maybe TRBD2 (5 bases). The V gene's germline CDR1 is SNHLY and CDR2 FYNNEI. This CDR3 spans 20 amino acids. V was shortened by 4 bases and J by 6 bases, with 32 bases between the two germline ends. DNA for the CDR3: TGTGCCAGCAGTGGGGAGTTGCGGCCGGAGCTTGTTACGGCTAAGGATACGCAGTATTTT. Its protein product is CASSGELRPELVTAKDTQYF.

The rearrangement links TRBV2 to TRBJ2-7; a possible D gene is TRBD2 (6 bases). The CDR3 runs to 15 residues. Trimming stripped 6 bases from V and 2 bases from J, with 17 bases between. Per germline, CDR1 SNHLY and CDR2 FYNNEI. The CDR3 DNA reads TGTGCCAGCAGCAAGACCGGGAGCCCAACCTACGAGCAGTACTTC. Translating it yields CASSKTGSPTYEQYF.

This chain uses TRBV7-8 with TRBJ2-7; 9 bases map to TRBD2. V was clipped by 2 bases and J by 3 bases; unmatched bases: 2. Germline lookup yields CDR1 SGHVS and CDR2 FQNEAQ. The CDR3 length is 14 residues. For the CDR3, the DNA is TGTGCCAGCAGCTTATTTAGCGGGAGCTACGAGCAGTACTTC. Its protein is CASSLFSGSYEQYF.

The chain recombines TRBV30 with TRBJ1-3; D may be TRBD1 (5 bases). The V gene lost 3 bases and the J gene lost 0 bases, with 12 bases spanning the gap. The CDR3 runs to 15 residues. Looked up from germline, CDR1 is GTSNPN and CDR2 is SVGIG (reference sequence). The CDR3, as DNA: TGTGCCTGGAGCCCGGGACTCTCCTCTGGAAACACCATATATTTT. It specifies CAWSPGLSSGNTIYF.

This clone was counted a single time. The V gene is TRBV4-1, the J gene TRBJ1-4, with TRBD1 as a possible D gene (5 bases). This CDR3 comprises 16 residues. V lost 0 bases and J 8 bases, leaving 16 bases between the germline ends. Germline V lookup: CDR1 MGHRA, CDR2 YSYEKL. The DNA for the CDR3 is TGCGCCAGCAGCCAAGAGGGGACTCTCGTCGAGGAAAAACTGTTTTTT. This sequence encodes CASSQEGTLVEEKLFF.

As to this clone: Other DNA sequences in the sample encode the same CDR3. This chain links TRBV28 with TRBJ2-5; D gene uncertain. This CDR3 has 12 amino acids. V gave up 3 bases and J gave up 5 bases, with 7 bases separating them. Germline CDR1 and CDR2: MDHEN and SYDVKM. The CDR3, as DNA: TGTGCCAGCAGTTTGATTCGGGAGACCCAGTACTTC. It is translated as CASSLIRETQYF.